This T cell receptor (beta chain) comes out of a study of cytomegalovirus exposure and HLA in healthy donors. Study findings and constraints: Later, an analysis found that common viral pathogens appeared to be linked with several of the most significant clusters. TCR beta chain V- and J-gene trimming was linked, in a later analysis, to a missense variant in DCLRE1C. CMV serostatus was the sole immune exposure data available.

With respect to this clone: The target antigen is unknown.

PCR involved 60 Vbeta and 13 Jbeta primers. TCRdb keeps only in-frame clones here, not all; method: immunoSEQ multiplex PCR. Of some 150,000 clones in the sample, roughly 77% are singletons; the top ten hold 3.5% to 5%. Healthy bone marrow donors made up the cohort. Trimming took off 4 bases at V and 4 bases at J, with 9 bases between the two ends. This CDR3 contains 13 residues. Per the germline V gene, CDR1 is SEHNR and CDR2 is FQNEAQ (reference sequence). The rearrangement links TRBV7-9 to TRBJ2-3; D not certain. Specimen: PBMCs. This TCR came from a male donor in good health and CMV-seronegative. The CDR3 spells CASSSAGSDTQYF. In DNA form, the CDR3 reads TGTGCCAGCAGCTCCGCCGGGTCAGATACGCAGTATTTT.